These T cell receptor beta chains were read from a single sample in a study of blood T cell repertoires in COVID-19. TCRdb keeps only in-frame clones here, not all; method: immunoSEQ multiplex PCR. The table lists some 320,000 clones, 85% to 90% of them singletons. Sequenced sample: peripheral blood. The origin of the receptors is a woman in her twenties or thirties with COVID-19, enrolled during active disease. CDR3s include the opening cysteine and the closing phenylalanine or tryptophan. Each record gives: CDR3 length, D gene, clone size, V gene, J gene, CDR3 protein, CDR3 DNA. D genes are given only for firm matches. The size of a clone is reported for some rows only, either as once, few or many, or as a class for expanded clones.

CDR3 length: 17
D gene: -
clone size: few
V gene: TRBV5-1
J gene: TRBJ1-6
CDR3 protein: CASSRQTPSSYNSPLHF
CDR3 DNA: TGCGCCAGCTCCCGTCAGACTCCTAGCTCCTATAATTCACCCCTCCACTTT

CDR3 length: 13
D gene: TRBD1
clone size: -
V gene: TRBV5-1
J gene: TRBJ2-7
CDR3 protein: CASRDRDAYEQYF
CDR3 DNA: TGCGCCAGTCGGGACAGGGACGCCTACGAGCAGTACTTC

CDR3 length: 14
D gene: TRBD2
clone size: -
V gene: TRBV5-4
J gene: TRBJ2-3
CDR3 protein: CASSLGGLAVTQYF
CDR3 DNA: TGTGCCAGCAGCTTGGGGGGACTAGCGGTTACGCAGTATTTT

CDR3 length: 15
D gene: TRBD2
clone size: once
V gene: TRBV6-5
J gene: TRBJ2-1
CDR3 protein: CASTTRGGEADEQFF
CDR3 DNA: TGTGCCAGCACCACGCGGGGAGGGGAGGCGGATGAGCAGTTCTTC

CDR3 length: 15
D gene: -
clone size: -
V gene: TRBV28
J gene: TRBJ1-6
CDR3 protein: CASSSPQGFDSPLHF
CDR3 DNA: TGTGCCAGCAGTTCCCCACAGGGTTTCGATTCACCCCTCCACTTT

CDR3 length: 14
D gene: TRBD1
clone size: -
V gene: TRBV5-1
J gene: TRBJ2-7
CDR3 protein: CASSPRDRGHEQYF
CDR3 DNA: TGCGCCAGCAGCCCGAGAGACAGGGGCCACGAGCAGTACTTC

CDR3 length: 15
D gene: TRBD1
clone size: -
V gene: TRBV3-1/TRBV3-2
J gene: TRBJ1-6
CDR3 protein: CASSLDRALNSPLHF
CDR3 DNA: TGTGCCAGCAGCCTAGACAGGGCCCTAAATTCACCCCTCCACTTT

CDR3 length: 13
D gene: -
clone size: -
V gene: TRBV10-3
J gene: TRBJ1-2
CDR3 protein: CAISEGMDYGYTF
CDR3 DNA: TGTGCCATCAGTGAGGGAATGGACTACGGCTACACCTTC

CDR3 length: 16
D gene: -
clone size: -
V gene: TRBV5-1
J gene: TRBJ2-3
CDR3 protein: CASSLSSSTVTDTQYF
CDR3 DNA: TGCGCCAGCAGCTTGTCTTCGTCGACAGTCACAGATACGCAGTATTTT

CDR3 length: 14
D gene: -
clone size: -
V gene: TRBV2
J gene: TRBJ1-2
CDR3 protein: CASSDGLFGYGYTF
CDR3 DNA: TGTGCCAGCAGTGATGGGCTTTTTGGCTATGGCTACACCTTC

CDR3 length: 13
D gene: -
clone size: -
V gene: TRBV19
J gene: TRBJ2-2
CDR3 protein: CASSMVGGWELFF
CDR3 DNA: TGTGCCAGTAGTATGGTCGGCGGGTGGGAGCTGTTTTTT

CDR3 length: 13
D gene: -
clone size: -
V gene: TRBV30
J gene: TRBJ1-2
CDR3 protein: CAWSQEPAYGYTF
CDR3 DNA: TGTGCCTGGAGCCAAGAGCCAGCGTATGGCTACACCTTC

CDR3 length: 11
D gene: -
clone size: -
V gene: TRBV4-2
J gene: TRBJ1-3
CDR3 protein: CASSQGPRLYF
CDR3 DNA: TGTGCCAGCAGCCAAGGCCCGAGGTTATATTTT

CDR3 length: 13
D gene: -
clone size: -
V gene: TRBV6-6
J gene: TRBJ1-1
CDR3 protein: CASSYRRQYEAFF
CDR3 DNA: TGTGCCAGCAGTTACCGTAGACAGTATGAAGCTTTCTTT

CDR3 length: 14
D gene: -
clone size: -
V gene: TRBV6-1
J gene: TRBJ2-5
CDR3 protein: CASSEGDSQETQYF
CDR3 DNA: TGTGCCAGCAGTGAAGGGGACTCCCAAGAGACCCAGTACTTC

CDR3 length: 15
D gene: -
clone size: -
V gene: TRBV13
J gene: TRBJ2-1
CDR3 protein: CASSPEGGVYNEQFF
CDR3 DNA: TGTGCCAGCAGTCCCGAAGGGGGGGTCTACAATGAGCAGTTCTTC

CDR3 length: 15
D gene: -
clone size: few
V gene: TRBV4-1
J gene: TRBJ1-5
CDR3 protein: CASSQVVSDNQPQHF
CDR3 DNA: TGCGCCAGCAGCCAAGTCGTGTCAGACAATCAGCCCCAGCATTTT

CDR3 length: 15
D gene: TRBD2
clone size: -
V gene: TRBV12-5
J gene: TRBJ2-3
CDR3 protein: CASGSPSGQWDTQYF
CDR3 DNA: TGTGCTAGTGGTTCACCTAGCGGGCAATGGGATACGCAGTATTTT

CDR3 length: 19
D gene: -
clone size: -
V gene: TRBV27
J gene: TRBJ2-3
CDR3 protein: CASRPADRNIRLGTDTQYF
CDR3 DNA: TGTGCCAGCAGACCCGCCGACAGAAATATAAGATTGGGCACAGATACGCAGTATTTT

CDR3 length: 15
D gene: TRBD1
clone size: -
V gene: TRBV10-2
J gene: TRBJ2-2
CDR3 protein: CASSGQGARTGELFF
CDR3 DNA: TGCGCCAGCAGTGGTCAGGGGGCGCGCACCGGGGAGCTGTTTTTT

CDR3 length: 16
D gene: TRBD1
clone size: -
V gene: TRBV28
J gene: TRBJ2-3
CDR3 protein: CASSLSGTGGTDTQYF
CDR3 DNA: TGTGCCAGCAGTTTATCCGGGACAGGGGGTACAGATACGCAGTATTTT

CDR3 length: 13
D gene: -
clone size: -
V gene: TRBV19
J gene: TRBJ2-2
CDR3 protein: CASSIAGTGELFF
CDR3 DNA: TGTGCCAGTAGTATAGCAGGGACCGGGGAGCTGTTTTTT

CDR3 length: 15
D gene: -
clone size: -
V gene: TRBV7-2
J gene: TRBJ1-5
CDR3 protein: CASSPVGVGNQPQHF
CDR3 DNA: TGTGCCAGCAGCCCGGTAGGAGTTGGCAATCAGCCCCAGCATTTT

CDR3 length: 12
D gene: -
clone size: -
V gene: TRBV5-6
J gene: TRBJ2-5
CDR3 protein: CASSLVSETQYF
CDR3 DNA: TGTGCCAGCAGCTTGGTGTCGGAGACCCAGTACTTC

CDR3 length: 11
D gene: -
clone size: few
V gene: TRBV6-5
J gene: TRBJ1-5
CDR3 protein: CASTEGGAQHF
CDR3 DNA: TGTGCCAGCACCGAGGGAGGGGCCCAGCATTTT

CDR3 length: 16
D gene: TRBD1
clone size: -
V gene: TRBV15
J gene: TRBJ2-6
CDR3 protein: CATSSQGAFGANVLTF
CDR3 DNA: TGTGCCACCTCGAGCCAGGGGGCGTTTGGGGCCAACGTCCTGACTTTC

CDR3 length: 15
D gene: -
clone size: -
V gene: TRBV5-5
J gene: TRBJ1-5
CDR3 protein: CASSSGGYSNQPQHF
CDR3 DNA: TGTGCCAGCAGTTCGGGGGGGTATAGCAATCAGCCCCAGCATTTT

CDR3 length: 13
D gene: -
clone size: -
V gene: TRBV18
J gene: TRBJ1-1
CDR3 protein: CASSQGLSAEAFF
CDR3 DNA: TGTGCCAGCTCTCAAGGACTGAGCGCTGAAGCTTTCTTT

CDR3 length: 15
D gene: -
clone size: -
V gene: TRBV7-2
J gene: TRBJ1-5
CDR3 protein: CASSLDEGGGKPQHF
CDR3 DNA: TGTGCCAGCAGCTTAGACGAAGGGGGGGGGAAGCCCCAGCATTTT

CDR3 length: 15
D gene: TRBD1
clone size: -
V gene: TRBV4-2
J gene: TRBJ2-7
CDR3 protein: CASSQEGGQTYEQYF
CDR3 DNA: TGTGCCAGCAGCCAAGAAGGGGGACAGACCTACGAGCAGTACTTC

CDR3 length: 15
D gene: TRBD2
clone size: -
V gene: TRBV6-5
J gene: TRBJ2-7
CDR3 protein: CASRSGGLAGGQQYF
CDR3 DNA: TGTGCCAGCAGGTCCGGGGGACTAGCGGGGGGGCAACAGTACTTC

CDR3 length: 15
D gene: -
clone size: -
V gene: TRBV3-1/TRBV3-2
J gene: TRBJ1-1
CDR3 protein: CASSPQPGRPGEAFF
CDR3 DNA: TGTGCCAGCAGCCCTCAGCCAGGCCGGCCGGGAGAAGCTTTCTTT

CDR3 length: 13
D gene: -
clone size: -
V gene: TRBV19
J gene: TRBJ1-1
CDR3 protein: CASSPQTHTEAFF
CDR3 DNA: TGTGCCAGTAGTCCCCAGACTCACACTGAAGCTTTCTTT